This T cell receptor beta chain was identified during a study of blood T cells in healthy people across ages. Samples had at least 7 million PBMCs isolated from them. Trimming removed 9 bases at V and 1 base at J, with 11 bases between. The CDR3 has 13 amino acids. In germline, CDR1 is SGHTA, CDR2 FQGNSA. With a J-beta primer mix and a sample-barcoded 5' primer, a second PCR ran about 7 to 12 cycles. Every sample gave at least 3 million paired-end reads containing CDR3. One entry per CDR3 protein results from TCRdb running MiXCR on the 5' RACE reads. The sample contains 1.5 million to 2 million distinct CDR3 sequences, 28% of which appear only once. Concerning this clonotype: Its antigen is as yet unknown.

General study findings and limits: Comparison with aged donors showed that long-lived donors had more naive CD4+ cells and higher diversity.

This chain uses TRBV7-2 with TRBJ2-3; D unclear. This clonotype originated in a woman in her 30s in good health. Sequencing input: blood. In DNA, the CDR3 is TGTGCCAGTACACTACGCCGCACAGATACGCAGTATTTT. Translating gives CASTLRRTDTQYF.